The 15 T cell receptor beta chains listed next were all sequenced from one sample in a study of regulatory T cells in long-lasting Graves disease. Relying on iRepertoire HTBI primers and Arm-PCR of CDR3 regions, the team built TCR beta libraries. Each CDR3 protein gets one entry after TCRdb re-called the multiplex PCR reads with MiXCR. The sample has 300,000 to 450,000 distinct CDR3 sequences, about 14% seen once. Time point in this sample: newly diagnosed GD, antithyroid drugs for less than 3 months. From RNA extracted from PBMCs, the TCR library was made. Sequencing was performed on peripheral blood mononuclear cells (PBMCs), taken at new diagnosis, from a patient treated with antithyroid drugs. The receptor set was obtained from a female donor with Graves disease.

This clonotype has only a few counts. A read error is possible here, since a much larger clone lies one base away. V gene TRBV12-5 combines with J gene TRBJ2-2, with D perhaps assigned TRBD1 or TRBD2 (6 bases each). The CDR3 has 17 amino acids. Germline CDR1 LGHNT, CDR2 FRNRAP. CDR3 sequence (DNA): TGTGCTAGTGGTTCCGCGGGACACCCGACGAACACCGGGGAGCTGGTTTTT. Translation: CASGSAGHPTNTGELVF.

As regards this clonotype: Sequence at one end of the junction differs from germline and may be a read error. The rearrangement links TRBV27 to TRBJ1-5, with D possibly TRBD1 on 6 matching bases. Germline V gene data show CDR1 as MNHEY and CDR2 as SMNVEV (reference sequence). The CDR3 totals 15 residues. The CDR3 loop is CASGLYWGPNQPQHF. The CDR3 DNA is TGTGCCAGCGGTTTATATTGGGGGCCGAATCAGCCCCAGCATTTT.

The genes are TRBV28 and TRBJ2-7; 11 bases align to TRBD1. Germline-derived CDR1 and CDR2 are MDHEN and SYDVKM. J gave up 4 bases and V 5 bases, and 7 bases lay outside the gene matches. The CDR3 length is 15 residues. CDR3 protein: CASSLPGQGAYEQYF. The CDR3 coding sequence is TGTGCCAGCAGTCTCCCTGGACAGGGGGCTTACGAGCAGTACTTC.

In its sample, this clonotype was seen many times. CDR3 sequence (DNA): TGTGCCAGCAGACGAACTAGCGGGAGTTGGAATGAGCAGTTCTTC. Its translation: CASRRTSGSWNEQFF. The chain is built from TRBV14 and TRBJ2-1, with 11 bases identical to TRBD2. The V segment lost 6 bases and the J segment 7 bases; nucleotides outside the gene matches: 8. The CDR3 totals 15 residues. Germline CDR1 reads SGHDN; CDR2 reads FVKESK.

In this sample, this clonotype turned up many times. The V and J genes are TRBV6-1 and TRBJ2-1, with 13 bases matching TRBD2. Losses at the gene ends were 5 bases for V and 8 bases for J; bases not matched to a gene: 9. Germline assignment: CDR1 MNHNS and CDR2 SASEGT. The CDR3 consists of 16 residues. The CDR3 reads CASSIGGLAGNYEQFF. CDR3 coding DNA: TGTGCCAGCAGTATCGGGGGACTAGCGGGGAACTATGAGCAGTTCTTC.

CDR3 coding DNA: TGTGCCAGCAGACTGGGACAGGGTGCCTACGAGCAGTACTTC. It codes for CASRLGQGAYEQYF. The chain employs TRBV6-2 or TRBV6-3 and TRBJ2-7, with 9 bases matching TRBD1. With 6 bases clipped from V and 2 bases from J, the junction kept 5 bases outside the gene matches. This CDR3 region has 14 residues. Germline V lookup: CDR1 MNHEY, CDR2 SVGEGT.

This clonotype was recorded many times. The rearrangement uses TRBV29-1 and TRBJ2-5; tentative D call: TRBD2 (5 bases). Between the trimmed V and J ends, which lost 6 bases and 9 bases, there was a span of 17 bases. Germline CDR1 is SQVTM and CDR2 is ANQGSEA. This CDR3 is built from 12 residues. The DNA for the CDR3 is TGCAGCGTGCCATTGAGTGGAGCGGCCCAGTACTTC. Translating it yields CSVPLSGAAQYF.

This clonotype was observed a few times. The CDR3: CASDWGRSTEAFF. Here the CDR3 DNA reads TGTGCCAGTGATTGGGGCAGGAGCACTGAAGCTTTCTTT. This chain links TRBV19 with TRBJ1-1, with TRBD1 as a possible D gene (5 bases). The CDR3 totals 13 residues. V dropped 8 bases and J dropped 4 bases, with 14 bases sitting between them. From germline, CDR1 is LNHDA and CDR2 SQIVND (reference sequence). The full variable domain, rest sourced from reference TRBV19 and TRBJ1-1, is DGGITQSPKYLFRKEGQNVTLSCEQNLNHDAMYWYRQDPGQGLRLIYYSQIVNDFQKGDIAEGYSVSREKKESFPLTVTSAQKNPTAFYLCASDWGRSTEAFFGQGTRLTVV.

This clonotype was found a few times. The V and J genes are TRBV4-1 and TRBJ1-1; D is unresolved. This CDR3 comprises 16 residues. The V gene's germline CDR1 is MGHRA and CDR2 YSYEKL. Trimming cost V 2 bases and J 5 bases, with 18 bases left between them. This CDR3 is CASSQNPPLVRTEAFF. The CDR3 nucleotides read TGCGCCAGCAGCCAAAACCCCCCCCTTGTTCGTACTGAAGCTTTCTTT.

Only a few counts were recorded for this clonotype. A single base separates this from a much larger clone, so it may be a read error. V is TRBV28 and J is TRBJ2-7; 7 bases agree with TRBD1. Germline trimming cut 8 bases from V and 6 bases from J; bases unmatched to any gene: 10. This CDR3 has 13 amino acids. Germline CDR1 and CDR2: MDHEN and SYDVKM. CDR3 loop: CASDVTGVREQYF. The CDR3 bases are TGTGCCAGCGATGTTACAGGGGTCCGCGAGCAGTACTTC.

This clonotype was recorded many times. V gene TRBV12-3 or TRBV12-4 combines with J gene TRBJ1-1, with D perhaps matching TRBD1 (5 bases). V lost 8 bases, J lost 4 bases, and 14 bases lay in between. The CDR3 runs to 13 residues. This chain's CDR3 is CASHFTQGTEAFF. CDR3 DNA: TGTGCCAGCCACTTTACCCAGGGCACTGAAGCTTTCTTT.

Many counts were recorded for this clonotype. The CDR3 DNA is TGTGCCAGCAGCCCGAGGACTAGCGGGACGGTGGGGTATGAGCAGTTCTTC. Translation: CASSPRTSGTVGYEQFF. The chain has TRBV27 and TRBJ2-1; 12 nucleotides line up with TRBD2. This CDR3 has 17 amino acids. Trimming removed 6 bases from V and 8 bases from J; junction bases left unmatched: 14. CDR1 and CDR2 from the germline V gene are MNHEY and SMNVEV (reference sequence).

This clonotype has ten or more counts. V and J are TRBV6-2 or TRBV6-3 and TRBJ2-3; maybe TRBD2 (6 bases). The CDR3 runs to 16 residues. Per the germline V gene, CDR1 is MNHEY and CDR2 is SVGEGT. V was pared by 2 bases and J by 5 bases, with 17 bases between. In nucleotides, the CDR3 is TGTGCCAGCAGTTACAATCGTGCCGGAGCGGGAGATACGCAGTATTTT. Translation gives CASSYNRAGAGDTQYF.

This chain uses TRBV9 with TRBJ1-3; D unresolved. Germline V gene lookup returns CDR1 SGDLS and CDR2 YYNGEE. The CDR3 spans 15 residues. V was trimmed by 2 bases and J by 0 bases, leaving 9 bases between them. In DNA, the CDR3 is TGTGCCAGCAGCGTGGCGGGGAGCTCTGGAAACACCATATATTTT. This codes for CASSVAGSSGNTIYF. Full variable domain (missing parts from reference TRBV9 and TRBJ1-3): DSGVTQTPKHLITATGQRVTLRCSPRSGDLSVYWYQQSLDQGLQFLIQYYNGEERAKGNILERFSAQQFPDLHSELNLSSLELGDSALYFCASSVAGSSGNTIYFGEGSWLTVV.

The gene calls are TRBV12-5 and TRBJ2-1; 9 bases map to TRBD1. CDR3 length equals 16 residues. Germline lookup yields CDR1 LGHNT and CDR2 FRNRAP. J was trimmed by 7 bases and V by 0 bases; bases with no gene match: 7. The CDR3 protein is CASGLVLGQGRNEQFF. In DNA, the CDR3 is TGTGCTAGTGGTTTGGTACTGGGACAGGGTAGGAATGAGCAGTTCTTC.